This T cell receptor (beta chain) was recovered during a study of T-cell reconstitution after alpha-beta-depleted transplantation in children. Findings and caveats of the study: The authors attributed T-cell counts and diversity one year after transplant mostly to newly produced T cells. Elevated TCRbeta diversity at day 60 was traced, in some patients, to surviving recipient T cells and thymic progenitors.

With regard to this clonotype: Its antigen is not known.

Unique molecular identifiers were used in preparing the TCRbeta library. TCRdb called the PCR reads again in MiXCR, with one record for every CDR3 protein. This sample has more than 300,000 distinct CDR3 sequences, with around 15% found just once. V was pared by 5 bases and J by 2 bases, with 16 bases between. Germline CDR1 and CDR2: DFQATT and SNEGSKA (reference sequence). The CDR3 has 15 amino acids. The specimen comprised PBMCs, mostly from graft donor cells, sampled 360 days after TCRalphabeta/CD19-depleted stem cell transplant. The rearrangement uses TRBV20-1 and TRBJ2-1, with TRBD2 as a possible D gene (5 bases). The TCR sequence derives from a male patient between 2 and 10 years old who had a stem cell transplant for acute lymphoblastic leukemia, so the T cells may come from the graft donor. CDR3 sequence: CSAQTGYNAYNEQFF. The CDR3 nucleotides are TGCAGTGCTCAGACGGGATACAACGCCTACAATGAGCAGTTCTTC.